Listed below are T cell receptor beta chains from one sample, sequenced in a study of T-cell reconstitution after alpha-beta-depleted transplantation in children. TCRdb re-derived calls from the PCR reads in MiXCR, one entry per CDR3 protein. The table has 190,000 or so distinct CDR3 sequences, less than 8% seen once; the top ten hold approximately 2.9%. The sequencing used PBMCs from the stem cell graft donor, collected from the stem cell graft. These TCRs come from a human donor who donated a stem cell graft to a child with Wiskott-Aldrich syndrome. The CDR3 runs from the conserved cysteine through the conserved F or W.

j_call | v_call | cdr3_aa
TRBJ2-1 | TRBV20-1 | CSARGLTYNEQFF
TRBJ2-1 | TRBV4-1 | CASSPGRSNEQFF
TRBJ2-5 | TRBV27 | CASSLGRQETQYF
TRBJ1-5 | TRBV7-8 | CASSLVTGGNQPQHF
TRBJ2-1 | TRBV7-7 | CASSWDREHEQFF
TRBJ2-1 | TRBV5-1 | CASSFPSSYNEQFF
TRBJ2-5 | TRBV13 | CASSSRAVPGETQYF
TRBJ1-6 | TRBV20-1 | CSARQDSNEDSPLHF
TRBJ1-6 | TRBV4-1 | CASSQDGQGTPPLHF
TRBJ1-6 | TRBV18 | CASSRQGTYNSPLHF
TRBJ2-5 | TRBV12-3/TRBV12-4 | CASRGYRTSQAAQYF
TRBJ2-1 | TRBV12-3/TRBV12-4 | CASSPSGNYNEQFF
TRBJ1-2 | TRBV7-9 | CASSRRTTTFYGYTF
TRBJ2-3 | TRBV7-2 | CASRGTSPSDTQYF
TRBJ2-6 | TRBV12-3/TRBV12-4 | CASSPRGTGYSGANVLTF
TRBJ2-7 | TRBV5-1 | CASSLGSSREQYF
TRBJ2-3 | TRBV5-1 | CASSPRDAPDTQYF
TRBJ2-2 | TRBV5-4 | CASSNAHGGGGNTGELFF
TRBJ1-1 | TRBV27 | CASSLLGATGNTEAFF
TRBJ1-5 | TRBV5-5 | CASSSAGVNQPQHF
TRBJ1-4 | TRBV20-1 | CSARKQGGGEKLFF
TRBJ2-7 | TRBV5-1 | CASSEGGGGMGYEQYF
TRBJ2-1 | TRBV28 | CASSLGAGDNEQFF
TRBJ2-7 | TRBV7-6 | CASSLSLGQGDEQYF
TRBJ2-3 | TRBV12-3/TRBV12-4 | CASRPQRGSGTDTQYF
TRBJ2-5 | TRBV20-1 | CSARWDRKETQYF
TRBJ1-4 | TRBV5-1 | CASREPNEKLFF
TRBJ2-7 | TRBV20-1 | CSARTNYEQYF
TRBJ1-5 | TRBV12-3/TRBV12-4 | CASSFGSQTNNQPQHF
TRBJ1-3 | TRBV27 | CASSSYSRTDIPGNTIYF
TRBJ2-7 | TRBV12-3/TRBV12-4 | CASRSSGRAQEQYF
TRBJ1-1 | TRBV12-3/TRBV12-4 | CASSLRSDNTEAFF
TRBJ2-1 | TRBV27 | CASSLLQGVNEQFF
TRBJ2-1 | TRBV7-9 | CASSHPRISGNYNEQFF
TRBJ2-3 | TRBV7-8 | CASSFSLDTQYF
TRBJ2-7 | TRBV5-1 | CASSLGQGYNEQYF
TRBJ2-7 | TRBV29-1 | CSVGQGKYEQYF
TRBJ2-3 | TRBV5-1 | CASSSGTPRDTQYF
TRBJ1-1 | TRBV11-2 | CASSSNGQGVSTEAFF
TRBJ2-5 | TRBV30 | CAWSEWGTLGETQYF
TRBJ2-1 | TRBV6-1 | CASSLGGVGYNEQFF
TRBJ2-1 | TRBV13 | CASSFSGRNYNEQFF
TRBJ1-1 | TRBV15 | CATSRVGGSTEAFF
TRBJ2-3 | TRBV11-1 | CASSQLGGGGARDTQYF
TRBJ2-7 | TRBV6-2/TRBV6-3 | CASRTRGFYEQYF
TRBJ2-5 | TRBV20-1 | CSAREADQKTQYF
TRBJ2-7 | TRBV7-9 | CASSGDRYYEQYF
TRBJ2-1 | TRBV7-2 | CASTTDYRSSYNEQFF
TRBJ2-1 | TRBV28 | CAISPGGRVYNEQFF
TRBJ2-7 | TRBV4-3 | CASSQDRQAYEQYF
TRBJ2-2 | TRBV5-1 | CASSLPSGGTYTGELFF
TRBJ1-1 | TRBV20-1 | CSARDQGAFF
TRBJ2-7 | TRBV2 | CASSRASGELDEQYF
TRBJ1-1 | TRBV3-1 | CASSGSTEAFF
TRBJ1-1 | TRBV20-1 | CSAPGDNTEAFF
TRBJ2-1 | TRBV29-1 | CSVETGQGARQFF
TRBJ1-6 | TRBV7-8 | CASSLGHNNSPLHF
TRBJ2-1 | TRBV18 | CASSPTWTDNEQFF
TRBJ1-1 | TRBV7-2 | CASSLDQNTEAFF